One sample yielded the 17 T cell receptor beta chains listed below, sequenced in a study of blood T cell repertoires in COVID-19. Only in-frame clones appear in the TCRdb table, and some are missing; sequencing was by immunoSEQ multiplex PCR. The repertoire has 400,000 to 500,000 clones, nearly 90% of them found once; the top ten carry about 1.5%. The sequencing sample was made of PBMCs or T cells enriched from blood (not recorded which). Source of these receptors: a woman in her late teens or twenties who had been exposed to COVID-19.

The chain carries TRBV5-6 and TRBJ1-4; no clear D gene. With 1 base removed from V and 1 base from J, the gap between germline ends came to 11 bases. The CDR3 has 16 amino acids. CDR1 and CDR2 from the germline V gene are SGHDT and YYEEEE. The CDR3 DNA reads as TGTGCCAGCAGCTTGAGGCGGTTCCTAACTAATGAAAAACTGTTTTTT. It translates to CASSLRRFLTNEKLFF.

The chain carries TRBV24-1 and TRBJ2-1; TRBD2 agrees at 13 bases. The J segment lost 9 bases and the V segment lost 9 bases, leaving 7 bases of the junction unmatched. CDR3 size: 14 residues. Germline CDR1 KGHDR, CDR2 SFDVKD. Here the CDR3 DNA reads TGTGCCACCCAACTAGCGGGAGGGCCCGGTGAGCAGTTCTTC. As protein: CATQLAGGPGEQFF.

This clone was seen just once. V is TRBV28 and J is TRBJ1-5, with D unclear. V gave up 6 bases and J gave up 2 bases, with 11 bases separating them. The CDR3 runs 14 residues. Germline CDR1 and CDR2: MDHEN and SYDVKM. The CDR3 spells CASSSQSGNQPQHF. CDR3 bases: TGTGCCAGCAGCTCACAGTCCGGCAATCAGCCCCAGCATTTT.

The chain is built from TRBV6-2 or TRBV6-3 and TRBJ1-5; 8 positions match TRBD1. CDR1 is MNHEY, CDR2 SVGEGT, per germline. The length of the CDR3 is 14 residues. Trimming at V came to 4 bases and at J to 6 bases, leaving 5 bases not matched to a gene. The DNA for the CDR3 is TGTGCCAGCAGTTCGGGGACAGGTTCTCAGCCCCAGCATTTT. Its protein product is CASSSGTGSQPQHF.

The chain is built from TRBV6-5 and TRBJ1-5, with unresolved D. Germline lookup yields CDR1 MNHEY and CDR2 SVGAGI. The CDR3 consists of 15 residues. V lost 2 bases to trimming and J lost 2 bases, with 10 bases between them. CDR3 residues: CASSYTPSGNQPQHF. As DNA, the CDR3 is TGTGCCAGCAGTTACACGCCCTCGGGCAATCAGCCCCAGCATTTT.

CDR3 bases: TGTGCCAGCTTTGGGACAGGAATTGGGGATGAGCAGTTCTTC. Translating it yields CASFGTGIGDEQFF. The V gene is TRBV18, the J gene TRBJ2-1; 8 nucleotides agree with TRBD1. This CDR3 spans 14 amino acids. V was pared by 7 bases and J by 8 bases, with 10 bases of the junction left unmatched. Per the germline V gene, CDR1 is KGHSH and CDR2 is LQKENI.

This clone was picked up a small number of times. The chain joins TRBV9 to TRBJ1-2; a possible D gene is TRBD1 (6 bases). V was shortened by 0 bases and J by 7 bases, with 10 bases between the two germline ends. Per germline, CDR1 SGDLS and CDR2 YYNGEE. This CDR3 contains 13 residues. CDR3: CASSVVTGSGYTF. The DNA for the CDR3 is TGTGCCAGCAGCGTAGTAACAGGGTCTGGCTACACCTTC.

This chain uses TRBV18 with TRBJ2-7; 9 bases line up with TRBD1. V shed 5 bases and J 3 bases; nucleotides not matched to a gene: 5. Germline-derived CDR1 and CDR2 are KGHSH and LQKENI. The CDR3 has 14 residues. The CDR3 nucleotides are TGTGCCAGCTCAGCGGGACAGGGATACTACGAGCAGTACTTC. Translated: CASSAGQGYYEQYF.

The CDR3 nucleotides read TGTGCCAGCAGCCCCGACATATCCAATCAGCCCCAGCATTTT. This translates into CASSPDISNQPQHF. The chain links TRBV7-6 to TRBJ1-5; D is unresolved. V gave up 5 bases and J gave up 3 bases, with 11 bases separating them. This CDR3 comprises 14 residues. Germline V gene data show CDR1 as SGHVS and CDR2 as FNYEAQ.

In this sample, this clone turned up a few times. The chain uses TRBV7-2 and TRBJ1-1; possible D gene TRBD1, 5 bases. Trimming left V 3 bases short and J 1 base short, with 6 bases between. The germline CDR1 and CDR2 sequences are SGHTA and FQGNSA. The CDR3 has 13 amino acids. The CDR3 bases are TGTGCCAGCAGCTTCGGGGGGAACACTGAAGCTTTCTTT. It is translated as CASSFGGNTEAFF.

The genes are TRBV5-1 and TRBJ1-6; D perhaps matches TRBD1 (6 bases). The CDR3 runs 16 residues. Trimming pared 4 bases from V and 5 bases from J, leaving 16 bases between. Germline V CDR1 and CDR2: SGHRS, YFSETQ. The CDR3 sequence: CASSPTGSVDNSPLHF. The CDR3 nucleotides read TGCGCCAGCAGCCCAACAGGGTCCGTAGATAATTCACCCCTCCACTTT.

This clone was found once. The V and J genes are TRBV9 and TRBJ1-3, with D possibly being TRBD1 (6 bases). This CDR3 is built from 13 residues. Trimming pared 7 bases from V and 4 bases from J, leaving 12 bases between. Germline loops: CDR1 SGDLS, CDR2 YYNGEE. Written as DNA, the CDR3 is TGTGCCAGCTCAACAGGGTCGGGAAACACCATATATTTT. This sequence encodes CASSTGSGNTIYF.

This sequence joins TRBV30 and TRBJ1-4, with D perhaps matching TRBD1 (6 bases). This CDR3 has 14 residues. Trimming stripped 3 bases from V and 10 bases from J, with 18 bases between. CDR1 and CDR2 from the germline V gene are GTSNPN and SVGIG (reference sequence). The CDR3, as DNA: TGTGCCTGGAGCCCTCCAGGGGTGATTGTAAAACTGTTTTTT. Encoded protein: CAWSPPGVIVKLFF.

J is TRBJ2-1 and V is TRBV14, with 15 bases aligning to TRBD2. From germline, CDR1 is SGHDN and CDR2 FVKESK. The junction had 5 bases not matched to a gene; V was cut back by 4 bases and J by 7 bases. The CDR3 contains 16 residues. The CDR3 loop reads CASSRGLAGGLNEQFF. CDR3 DNA sequence: TGTGCCAGCAGCCGTGGACTAGCGGGGGGGCTAAATGAGCAGTTCTTC.

V is TRBV27 and J is TRBJ2-2; D is perhaps TRBD1 (6 bases). This CDR3 comprises 15 residues. CDR1 is MNHEY and CDR2 is SMNVEV in the germline V gene (reference sequence). With 5 bases removed from V and 0 bases from J, the gap between germline ends came to 10 bases. The CDR3 DNA reads TGTGCCAGCAGTCTGCGACAGGCGAACACCGGGGAGCTGTTTTTT. Its translation is CASSLRQANTGELFF.

This chain connects TRBV27 to TRBJ1-1; a weak D match, TRBD1 (6 bases). Germline assignment: CDR1 MNHEY and CDR2 SMNVEV (reference sequence). The CDR3 is 12 residues long. V was pared by 10 bases and J by 1 base, with 10 bases between. The CDR3 nucleotides read TGTGCCATCCTGGACAGGAACACTGAAGCTTTCTTT. As protein: CAILDRNTEAFF.

The chain is built from TRBV5-4 and TRBJ2-5; the match to TRBD1 covers 10 bases. The germline V gene has CDR1 SGHNT and CDR2 YYREEE (reference sequence). J gave up 2 bases and V 0 bases, and 10 bases lay outside the gene matches. This CDR3 has 18 amino acids. The CDR3 is CASSLGNGQGDLQETQYF. The CDR3 DNA follows: TGTGCCAGCAGCTTGGGGAACGGACAGGGGGATTTACAAGAGACCCAGTACTTC.